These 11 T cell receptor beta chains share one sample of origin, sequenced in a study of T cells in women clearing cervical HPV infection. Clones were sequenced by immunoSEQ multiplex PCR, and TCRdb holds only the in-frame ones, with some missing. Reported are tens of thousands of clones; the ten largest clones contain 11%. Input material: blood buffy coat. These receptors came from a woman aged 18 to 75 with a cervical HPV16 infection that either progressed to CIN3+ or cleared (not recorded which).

The CDR3 bases that were read are TGTGCCAGCAGCTTAATAAGGGTTCCCGGGGAG. This translates into CASSLIRVPGE. The whole CDR3 sequence reads CASSLIRVPGELFF. The genes are TRBV7-9 and TRBJ2-2; D is uncertain. The observed sequence ends 3 residues before the CDR3 terminus, with the missing tail filled in from the germline J gene. The CDR3 runs to 14 residues. CDR1 SEHNR and CDR2 FQNEAQ come from the germline V gene (reference sequence). V gave up 2 bases and J gave up 6 bases, with 10 bases separating them.

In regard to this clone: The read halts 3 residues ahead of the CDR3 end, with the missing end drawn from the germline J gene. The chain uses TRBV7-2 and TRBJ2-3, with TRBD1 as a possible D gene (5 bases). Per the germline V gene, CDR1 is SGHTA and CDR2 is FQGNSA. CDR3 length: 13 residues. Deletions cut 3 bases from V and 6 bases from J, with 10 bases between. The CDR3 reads CASSLDQGDTQYF. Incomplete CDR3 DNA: TGTGCCAGCAGCTTGGACCAGGGTGATACG.

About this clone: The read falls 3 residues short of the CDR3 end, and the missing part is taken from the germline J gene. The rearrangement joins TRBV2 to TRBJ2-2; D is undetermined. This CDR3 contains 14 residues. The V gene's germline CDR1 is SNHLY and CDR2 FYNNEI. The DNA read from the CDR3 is TGTGCCAGCAGTTGGCAGGCCACGGATGAAAAG. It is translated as CASSWQATDEK. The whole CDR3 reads CASSWQATDEKLFF.

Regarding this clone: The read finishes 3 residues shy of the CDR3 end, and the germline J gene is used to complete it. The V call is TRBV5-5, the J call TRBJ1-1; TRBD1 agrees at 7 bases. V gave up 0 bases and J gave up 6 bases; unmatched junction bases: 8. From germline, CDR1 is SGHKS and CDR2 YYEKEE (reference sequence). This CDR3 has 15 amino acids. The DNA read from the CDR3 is TGTGCCAGCAGCTTGGTCCAGGACAGGTGGGCTGAA. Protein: CASSLVQDRWAE. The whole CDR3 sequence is CASSLVQDRWAEAFF.

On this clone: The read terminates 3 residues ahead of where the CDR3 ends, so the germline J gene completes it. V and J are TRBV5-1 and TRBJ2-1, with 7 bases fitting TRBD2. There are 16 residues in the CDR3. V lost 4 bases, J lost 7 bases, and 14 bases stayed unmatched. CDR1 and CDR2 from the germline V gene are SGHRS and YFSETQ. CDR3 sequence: CASSAPSGLVGNEQFF. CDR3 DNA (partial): TGCGCCAGCAGCGCCCCTTCTGGACTAGTGGGAAATGAG.

The covered CDR3 bases are TGTGCCAGCAGCTTAGGTGGGGCGGCCACTGAA. Its protein is CASSLGGAATE. The CDR3 reads in full as CASSLGGAATEAFF. The chain carries TRBV7-8 and TRBJ1-1, with a possible D match to TRBD1 (5 bases). Sequencing ends 3 residues short of the CDR3 end; the germline J gene provides the rest. This CDR3 region has 14 residues. The germline V gene has CDR1 SGHVS and CDR2 FQNEAQ. Trimming left V 1 base short and J 4 bases short, with 10 bases between.

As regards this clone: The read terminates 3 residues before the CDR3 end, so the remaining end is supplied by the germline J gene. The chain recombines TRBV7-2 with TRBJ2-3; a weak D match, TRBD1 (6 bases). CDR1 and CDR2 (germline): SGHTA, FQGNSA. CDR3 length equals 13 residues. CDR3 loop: CASSFAGEETQYF. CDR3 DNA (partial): TGTGCCAGCAGCTTCGCAGGGGAAGAGACG.

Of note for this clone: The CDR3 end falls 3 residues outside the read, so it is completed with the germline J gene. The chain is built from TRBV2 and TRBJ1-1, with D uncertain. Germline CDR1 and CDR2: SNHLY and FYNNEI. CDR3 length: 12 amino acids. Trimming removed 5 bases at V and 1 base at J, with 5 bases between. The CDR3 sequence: CASSYRNTEAFF. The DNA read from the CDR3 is TGTGCCAGCAGTTATCGGAACACTGAA.

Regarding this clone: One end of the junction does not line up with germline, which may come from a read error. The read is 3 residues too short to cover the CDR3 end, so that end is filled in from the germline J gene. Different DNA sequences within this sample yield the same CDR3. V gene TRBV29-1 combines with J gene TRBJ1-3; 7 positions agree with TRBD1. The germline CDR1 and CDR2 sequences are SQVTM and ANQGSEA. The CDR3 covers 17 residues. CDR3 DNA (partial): TGCAGCGTTTCCACATACCGGGACAGCGGCTCTGGAAACACT. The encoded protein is CSVSTYRDSGSGNT. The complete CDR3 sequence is CSVSTYRDSGSGNTIYF.

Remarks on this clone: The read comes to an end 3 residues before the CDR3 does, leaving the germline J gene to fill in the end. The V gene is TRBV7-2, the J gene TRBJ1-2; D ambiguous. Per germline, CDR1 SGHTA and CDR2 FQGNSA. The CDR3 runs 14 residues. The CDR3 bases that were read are TGTGCCAGCAGTAAATTGACTAGTTCCTACGAC. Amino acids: CASSKLTSSYD. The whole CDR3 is CASSKLTSSYDYTF.

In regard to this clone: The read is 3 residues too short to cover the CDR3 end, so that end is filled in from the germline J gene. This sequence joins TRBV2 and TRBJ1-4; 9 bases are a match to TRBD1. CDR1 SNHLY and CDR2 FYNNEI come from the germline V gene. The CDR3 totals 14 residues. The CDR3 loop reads CATAQGAPNSPLFF. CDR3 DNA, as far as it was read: TGTGCCACCGCACAGGGGGCTCCGAATTCACCA.